This T cell receptor beta chain was identified during a study of blood T cell repertoires in COVID-19 (dated by TCRdb to the early 2020s). Concerning the study at large: Samples from collaborators originated in the United States, Italy and Spain and spanned both the acute and convalescent phases of COVID-19. The material from the prospective study consisted of cDNA or gDNA derived from T cells, B-cell-depleted T cells, or PBMCs. Where available, HLA class I and class II types were taken from metadata supplied by the sample provider and were not determined by assay-based typing. Sample metadata almost always included a de-identified subject ID, COVID-19 status, age in years and sex. The samples were drawn from the first 160 participants of the ongoing ImmuneRACE study and from more than 1,000 subjects provided by 6 global collaborators. Subjects who had been exposed to COVID-19, were actively infected with it, or had recovered from it provided the deeply sampled blood TCRbeta repertoires that made up the dataset. A freely available public database, intended as a resource for researchers studying the immune response to SARS-CoV-2, is where the repertoires were released.

To note about this clone: No antigen is known for it. No quality values exist for individual bases; no much larger clone is one base distant.

TCRbeta CDR3 regions were amplified from genomic DNA by means of the immunoSEQ Assay, a bias-controlled multiplex PCR. In the original analysis: The number of nucleated cells in each sample was estimated by amplification of reference gene primers within the assay. Sequence reads were collapsed and filtered to measure the absolute abundance of every unique TCRbeta CDR3 rearrangement. For each sample, productive Simpson clonality was calculated by taking the square root of Simpson's diversity index across productive rearrangements. TCRdb took this table from immuneACCESS and kept in-frame rearrangements with V and J called. Such tables lack part of the clones; where checked against another copy, unresolved V genes explain under half of the gap, and the rest is unexplained. V, J and clone size derive from that table, while D and trimming were established from the DNA sequence. The sample includes 43,000 or so clones, with 70% to 90% observed a single time. Of the sample, about 8.6% falls within the top ten clones.

Broad study findings and their caveats: Clinical and demographic metadata were provided uncurated, with the amount varying by source and participant.

Whole blood was collected in K2EDTA tubes by collaborating institutions according to the institutions' own protocols. For TCRbeta analysis, collaborators shipped samples as frozen whole blood, isolated PBMCs, or DNA extracted from either of those sample types. The germline V gene provides CDR1 MNHEY and CDR2 SVGAGI. Including cysteine and phenylalanine, the CDR3 has 14 amino acids. Of the read, only the CDR3 DNA is kept; its 42 bases are in frame from base 1. The V end gives up 2 bases and the J end 4 bases, leaving 2 bases in the junction not matched to a gene. The sample was peripheral blood. Recombination joined TRBV6-5 with TRBJ2-5, with 9 bases matching TRBD1. The TCR was taken from a man aged 55-75 years with active COVID-19. The nucleotide sequence reads as follows: TGTGCCAGCAGTTACACAGGGGGCAGAGAGACCCAGTACTTC. This is translated as CASSYTGGRETQYF.